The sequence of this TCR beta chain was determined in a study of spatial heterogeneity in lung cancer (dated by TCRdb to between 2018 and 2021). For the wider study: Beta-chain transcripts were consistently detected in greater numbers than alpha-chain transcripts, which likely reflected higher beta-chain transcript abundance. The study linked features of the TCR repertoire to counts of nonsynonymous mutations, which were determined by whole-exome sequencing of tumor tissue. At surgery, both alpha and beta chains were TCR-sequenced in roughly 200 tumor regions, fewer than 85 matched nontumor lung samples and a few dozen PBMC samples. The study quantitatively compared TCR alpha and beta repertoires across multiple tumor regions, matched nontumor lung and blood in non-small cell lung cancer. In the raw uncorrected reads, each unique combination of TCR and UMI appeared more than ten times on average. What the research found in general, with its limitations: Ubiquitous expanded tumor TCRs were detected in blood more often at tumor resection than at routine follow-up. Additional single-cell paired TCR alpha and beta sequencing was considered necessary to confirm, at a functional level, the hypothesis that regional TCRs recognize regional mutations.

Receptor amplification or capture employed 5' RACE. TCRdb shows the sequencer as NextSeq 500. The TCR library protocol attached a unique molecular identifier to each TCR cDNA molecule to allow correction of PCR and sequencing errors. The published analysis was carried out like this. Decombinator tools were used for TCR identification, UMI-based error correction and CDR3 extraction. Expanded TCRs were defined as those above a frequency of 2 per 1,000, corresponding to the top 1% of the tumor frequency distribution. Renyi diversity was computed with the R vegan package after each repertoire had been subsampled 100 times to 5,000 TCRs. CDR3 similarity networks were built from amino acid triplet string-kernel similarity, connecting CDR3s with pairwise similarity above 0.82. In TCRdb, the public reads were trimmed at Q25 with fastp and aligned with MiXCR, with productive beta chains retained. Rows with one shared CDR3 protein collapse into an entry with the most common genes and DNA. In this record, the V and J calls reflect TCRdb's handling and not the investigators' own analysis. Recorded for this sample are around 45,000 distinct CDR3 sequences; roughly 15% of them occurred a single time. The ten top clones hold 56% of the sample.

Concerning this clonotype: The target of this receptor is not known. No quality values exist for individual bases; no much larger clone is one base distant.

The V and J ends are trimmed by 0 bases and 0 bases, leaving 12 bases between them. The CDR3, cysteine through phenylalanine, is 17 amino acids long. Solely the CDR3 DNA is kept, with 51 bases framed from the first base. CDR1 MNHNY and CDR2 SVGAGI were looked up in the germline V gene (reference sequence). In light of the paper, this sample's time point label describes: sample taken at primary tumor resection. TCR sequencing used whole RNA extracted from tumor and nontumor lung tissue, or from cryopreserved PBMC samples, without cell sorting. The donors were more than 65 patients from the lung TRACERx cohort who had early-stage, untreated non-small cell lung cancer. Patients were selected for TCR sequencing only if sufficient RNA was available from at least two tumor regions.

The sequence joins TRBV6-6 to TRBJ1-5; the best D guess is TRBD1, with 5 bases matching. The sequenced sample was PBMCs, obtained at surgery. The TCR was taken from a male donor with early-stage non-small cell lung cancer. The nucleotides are TGTGCCAGCAGTTACTCGGGGCCAGCCTATAGCAATCAGCCCCAGCATTTT. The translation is CASSYSGPAYSNQPQHF.